The 5 T cell receptor beta chains below come from one sample, sequenced in a study of cytomegalovirus exposure and HLA in healthy donors. The study ran its PCR with 60 Vbeta and 13 Jbeta primers. Assay: immunoSEQ multiplex PCR; the TCRdb copy retains only in-frame clones and omits some. This sample carries 100,000 to 150,000 clones, with 1% going to the ten biggest clones. Input material: PBMCs. The receptors originated from a man between 18 and 35 years old in good health and CMV-seronegative.

The J gene is TRBJ2-7, the V gene TRBV7-9, with 9 bases that match TRBD2. Germline CDR1 and CDR2: SEHNR and FQNEAQ (reference sequence). J gave up 0 bases and V 3 bases, and 3 bases lay outside the gene matches. The CDR3 totals 15 residues. The CDR3 DNA sequence: TGTGCCAGCAGCTTCTTAGCGGGGGACTCCTACGAGCAGTACTTC. It specifies CASSFLAGDSYEQYF. The full variable domain, in which reference TRBV7-9 and TRBJ2-7 provide the parts outside the CDR3, is DTGVSQNPRHKITKRGQNVTFRCDPISEHNRLYWYRQTLGQGPEFLTYFQNEAQLEKSRLLSDRFSAERPKGSFSTLEIQRTEQGDSAMYLCASSFLAGDSYEQYFGPGTRLTVT.

The chain is built from TRBV6-5 and TRBJ2-7, with D tentatively TRBD1 (6 bases). The V end lost 8 bases, the J end lost 1 base, and 18 bases lay between the germline ends. Germline assignment: CDR1 MNHEY and CDR2 SVGAGI. This CDR3 is built from 15 residues. The CDR3 spells CASLGRGAGSYEQYF. CDR3 sequence (DNA): TGTGCCAGCCTCGGCAGGGGCGCGGGTTCCTACGAGCAGTACTTC.

This rearrangement joins TRBV6-1 to TRBJ2-4; TRBD2 is a possible D gene (6 bases). This CDR3 is 17 amino acids long. Germline V gene sequence: CDR1 MNHNS, CDR2 SASEGT. V lost 3 bases and J lost 3, with 18 bases in between. CDR3 amino acids: CASSEGILASYKNIQYF. CDR3 nucleotides: TGTGCCAGCAGTGAGGGTATACTAGCTTCCTACAAAAACATTCAGTACTTC.

The chain has TRBV30 and TRBJ2-5; D gene unclear. Per the germline V gene, CDR1 is GTSNPN and CDR2 is SVGIG (reference sequence). The CDR3 runs to 12 residues. Trimming took off 0 bases at V and 2 bases at J, with 4 bases between the two ends. CDR3 sequence (DNA): TGTGCCTGGAGTGTCTATCAAGAGACCCAGTACTTC. This encodes CAWSVYQETQYF.

J is TRBJ2-7 and V is TRBV10-3; D might be TRBD1 (5 bases). CDR1 and CDR2 (germline): ENHRY, SYGVKD. The CDR3 runs 15 residues. V was clipped by 2 bases and J by 4 bases, with 15 bases between them. CDR3 bases: TGTGCCATCAGTGAGCAAAGGACATGGATTTACGAGCAGTACTTC. This sequence encodes CAISEQRTWIYEQYF.